The 6 T cell receptor beta chains listed next were all sequenced from one sample in a study of PD-L1 blockade in urothelial cancer (TCRdb year 2017). Receptors were amplified or captured by the immunoSEQ multiplex PCR assay. Imported from immuneACCESS, the table was reduced by TCRdb to in-frame sequences with V and J called. These copies leave out some clones; in studies compared against another copy, an unresolved V gene accounts for under half, and the cause of the remainder is not known. The sample includes some 71,000 clones, with around 85% observed a single time. Approximately 7.1% of the sample is in the top ten clones. Explained via the paper, the time point label denotes: pretreatment peripheral blood. Sequences were derived from PBMCs, sampled around atezolizumab (anti-PD-L1) treatment. The receptors stem from a middle-aged man with urothelial cancer.

The chain has TRBV29-1 and TRBJ1-1; D may be TRBD1 (6 bases). The ends were cut back, 7 bases at V and 6 bases at J, with 15 bases in the middle. This CDR3 region has 12 residues. Germline values: CDR1 SQVTM, CDR2 ANQGSEA. The CDR3 loop reads CSAGTGRPEAFF. The CDR3, as DNA: TGCAGCGCGGGTACAGGGCGCCCTGAAGCTTTCTTT.

This chain uses TRBV5-4 with TRBJ2-5; the match to TRBD1 covers 7 bases. The CDR3 runs 15 residues. Trimming took 4 bases from V and 3 from J; bases not matched to a gene: 9. Germline V gene data show CDR1 as SGHNT and CDR2 as YYREEE (reference sequence). As DNA, the CDR3 is TGTGCCAGCAGCAGGGGACAGATTAGAAAAGAGACCCAGTACTTC. It encodes CASSRGQIRKETQYF.

The chain joins TRBV28 to TRBJ1-2, with D possibly TRBD1 on 5 matching bases. The CDR3 is made up of 12 amino acids. Trimming shortened V by 7 bases and J by 8 bases, and 14 bases separated the two germline ends. Per germline, CDR1 MDHEN and CDR2 SYDVKM. The CDR3 sequence: CASTIPQGGYTF. CDR3 bases: TGTGCCAGCACCATCCCCCAGGGCGGCTACACCTTC.

The chain couples TRBV7-2 to TRBJ2-5, with D possibly matching TRBD1 (5 bases). V dropped 4 bases and J dropped 9 bases, with 18 bases sitting between them. CDR1 and CDR2 (germline): SGHTA, FQGNSA. The CDR3 totals 14 residues. The CDR3 bases are TGTGCCAGCAGCTCAGACAGAACCCCTTCGCCCCAGTACTTC. It yields the protein CASSSDRTPSPQYF.

V is TRBV28 and J is TRBJ2-7; the D gene is possibly TRBD1 (5 bases). V was pared by 3 bases and J by 5 bases, with 11 bases between. From germline, CDR1 is MDHEN and CDR2 SYDVKM. This CDR3 comprises 13 residues. CDR3 coding DNA: TGTGCCAGCAGTTTCAGGGTGAGCCACGAGCAGTACTTC. This gives the protein CASSFRVSHEQYF.

Concerning this clone: The identical CDR3 is also encoded by other nucleotide sequences in the sample. V gene TRBV5-1 combines with J gene TRBJ1-1; a weak D match, TRBD1 (5 bases). The CDR3 runs to 13 residues. The ends were cut back, 4 bases at V and 5 bases at J, with 12 bases in the middle. Looked up from germline, CDR1 is SGHRS and CDR2 is YFSETQ. The CDR3 DNA sequence: TGCGCCAGCAGCCCCGGGGGAGGAACTGAAGCTTTCTTT. Encoded protein: CASSPGGGTEAFF.